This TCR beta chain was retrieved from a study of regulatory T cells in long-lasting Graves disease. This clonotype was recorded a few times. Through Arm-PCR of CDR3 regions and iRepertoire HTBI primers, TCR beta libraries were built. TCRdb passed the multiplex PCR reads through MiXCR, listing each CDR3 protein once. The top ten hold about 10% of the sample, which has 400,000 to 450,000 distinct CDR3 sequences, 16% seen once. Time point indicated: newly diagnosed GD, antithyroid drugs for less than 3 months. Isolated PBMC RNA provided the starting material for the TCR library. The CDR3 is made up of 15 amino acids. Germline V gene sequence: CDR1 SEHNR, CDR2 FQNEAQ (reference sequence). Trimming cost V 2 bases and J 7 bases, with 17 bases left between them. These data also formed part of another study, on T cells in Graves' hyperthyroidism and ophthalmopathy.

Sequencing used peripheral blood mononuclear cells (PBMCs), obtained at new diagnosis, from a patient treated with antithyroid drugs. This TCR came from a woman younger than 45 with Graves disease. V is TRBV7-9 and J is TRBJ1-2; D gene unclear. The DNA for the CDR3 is TGTGCCAGCAGCTTATCAACCCCGGGGTCCAGTGGCTACACCTTC. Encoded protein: CASSLSTPGSSGYTF.